The 21 T cell receptor beta chains reported below all come from one sample, sequenced in a study of shared clonotypes between healthy human individuals. Sequencing used immunoSEQ multiplex PCR; TCRdb keeps in-frame clones, though not all of them. The sample comprises about 1 million clones, 60% to 80% of which are singletons, and about 1.5% rests with the top ten. Sequencing was performed on memory CD4+ T cells sorted from blood. Subset specified: CD45RA-negative fraction. These receptor sequences come from a young man in good health.

This clone has only a few counts. This sequence joins TRBV5-5 and TRBJ1-1; no definite D call. Germline V gene sequence: CDR1 SGHKS, CDR2 YYEKEE (reference sequence). V lost 2 bases and J lost 4, with 9 bases in between. The CDR3 is 13 residues long. The CDR3 bases are TGTGCCAGCAGCTTAGTCTTCGGCACTGAAGCTTTCTTT. It specifies CASSLVFGTEAFF. Using reference TRBV5-5 and TRBJ1-1 for the parts outside the CDR3, the full variable domain is DAGVTQSPTHLIKTRGQQVTLRCSPISGHKSVSWYQQVLGQGPQFIFQYYEKEERGRGNFPDRFSARQFPNYSSELNVNALLLGDSALYLCASSLVFGTEAFFGQGTRLTVV.

The rearrangement joins TRBV19 to TRBJ2-7, with D perhaps TRBD1 (6 bases). The germline CDR1 and CDR2 sequences are LNHDA and SQIVND (reference sequence). V lost 5 bases and J 3 bases, leaving 17 bases between the germline ends. The CDR3 spans 15 residues. The CDR3, as DNA: TGTGCCAGTAGTGAAGGACAGTTTTCTAGCTACGAGCAGTACTTC. It specifies CASSEGQFSSYEQYF.

This chain connects TRBV5-4 to TRBJ2-4; D is perhaps TRBD2 (5 bases). Germline V lookup: CDR1 SGHNT, CDR2 YYREEE (reference sequence). The CDR3 covers 14 residues. The V end was cut by 1 base, the J end by 2 bases, with 7 bases between. The DNA of the CDR3 is TGTGCCAGCAGCTTGTCCGGGACCAAAAACATTCAGTACTTC. Protein sequence: CASSLSGTKNIQYF.

The chain couples TRBV5-3 to TRBJ2-7; 7 nucleotides agree with TRBD1. TRBV5-3 is noted as an ORF with a role that remains uncertain. The CDR3 is 14 amino acids. The ends lost 3 bases at V and 7 bases at J; junction bases unmatched: 10. The CDR3 is CARSSKSTGREQYF. The DNA of the CDR3 is TGTGCCAGAAGCTCGAAGTCGACAGGGCGAGAGCAGTACTTC.

This clone turned up a few times. DNA of the CDR3: TGTGCCAGCAGCCGAGACAGGGGTTTGGGCTATGGCTACACCTTC. Amino acids: CASSRDRGLGYGYTF. This chain joins TRBV11-2 and TRBJ1-2; 8 positions agree with TRBD1. Germline CDR1 and CDR2: SGHAT and FQNNGV. There are 15 residues in the CDR3. After removal of 5 bases from V and 4 bases from J, the junction contained 9 bases not matched to a gene.

The chain combines TRBV6-5 with TRBJ1-1; 7 nucleotides agree with TRBD1. Germline V lookup: CDR1 MNHEY, CDR2 SVGAGI. V was clipped by 0 bases and J by 0 bases; unmatched bases: 1. The CDR3 is 15 residues long. DNA of the CDR3: TGTGCCAGCAGTTACTCGACAGGGTTGAACACTGAAGCTTTCTTT. Translated, it gives CASSYSTGLNTEAFF.

This clone was observed once. This chain uses TRBV19 with TRBJ2-6, with unresolved D. Germline V CDR1 and CDR2: LNHDA, SQIVND (reference sequence). This CDR3 region has 16 residues. Trimming shortened V by 7 bases and J by 1 base, and 14 bases separated the two germline ends. CDR3 sequence: CASTTEGISGANVLTF. CDR3 nucleotide sequence: TGTGCCAGTACAACCGAAGGGATTTCTGGGGCCAACGTCCTGACTTTC.

V gene TRBV30 combines with J gene TRBJ1-4; TRBD1 is a possible D gene (6 bases). CDR1 GTSNPN and CDR2 SVGIG come from the germline V gene (reference sequence). The CDR3 is 12 residues long. The germline V and J ends were trimmed by 4 bases and 7 bases, with 10 bases remaining between them. CDR3: CAWTGESEKLFF. CDR3 DNA sequence: TGTGCCTGGACAGGGGAAAGTGAAAAACTGTTTTTT. The complete variable domain, with remaining parts taken from reference TRBV30 and TRBJ1-4, reads SQTIHQWPATLVQPVGSPLSLECTVEGTSNPNLYWYRQAAGRGLQLLFYSVGIGQISSEVPQNLSASRPQDRQFILSSKKLLLSDSGFYLCAWTGESEKLFFGSGTQLSVL.

This chain links TRBV2 with TRBJ1-3; no reliable D call. Trimming removed 2 bases at V and 0 bases at J, with 14 bases between. This CDR3 is built from 17 residues. Germline CDR1 is SNHLY and CDR2 is FYNNEI. The CDR3 coding sequence is TGTGCCAGCAGTGAATTTGCTGCGTCAGCCTCTGGAAACACCATATATTTT. Encoded protein: CASSEFAASASGNTIYF.

The CDR3 coding sequence is TGCGCCACATCCCGGGACGGAGAAGAGACCCAGTACTTC. Translation gives CATSRDGEETQYF. V and J are TRBV10-1 and TRBJ2-5; D tentatively fits TRBD1 or TRBD2 (5 bases each). Trimming stripped 10 bases from V and 3 bases from J, with 15 bases between. The CDR3 contains 13 residues. Germline values: CDR1 WNHNN, CDR2 SYGVQD (reference sequence).

This chain links TRBV7-9 with TRBJ1-2; D is ambiguous. The CDR3 spans 12 residues. V dropped 7 bases and J dropped 8 bases, with 14 bases sitting between them. The germline V gene encodes CDR1 SEHNR and CDR2 FQNEAQ (reference sequence). The CDR3 DNA is TGTGCCAGCAACTGGGGAGGGTTGGGCTACACCTTC. It translates to CASNWGGLGYTF.

V and J are TRBV27 and TRBJ1-2; D gene ambiguous. The CDR3 extends over 17 amino acids. Germline CDR1 reads MNHEY; CDR2 reads SMNVEV (reference sequence). V lost 0 bases, J lost 0 bases, and 14 bases lay in between. The CDR3 region has the DNA TGTGCCAGCAGTTTATCGCAGGCCTACAAGGCTAACTATGGCTACACCTTC. Protein product: CASSLSQAYKANYGYTF.

Here the CDR3 DNA reads TGTGCCAGCTCACCATTAGCTATTCGACGGGACTCTGGGGCCAACGTCCTGACTTTC. This translates into CASSPLAIRRDSGANVLTF. V usage is TRBV18 and J usage is TRBJ2-6, with D perhaps matching TRBD2 (5 bases). V was shortened by 2 bases and J by 0 bases, with 17 bases between the two germline ends. The CDR3 sequence is 19 residues long. Per the germline V gene, CDR1 is KGHSH and CDR2 is LQKENI.

This clone was detected only a few times. V is TRBV19 and J is TRBJ1-1, with D unresolved. Trimming pared 2 bases from V and 5 bases from J, leaving 18 bases between. Germline-derived CDR1 and CDR2 are LNHDA and SQIVND (reference sequence). The CDR3 totals 16 residues. The CDR3 nucleotides are TGTGCCAGTAGTATAAATTTTGGAAGCGATATGACTGAAGCTTTCTTT. It specifies CASSINFGSDMTEAFF.

The chain uses TRBV10-3 and TRBJ2-3, with 8 positions matching TRBD2. CDR3 length equals 16 residues. CDR1 is ENHRY and CDR2 is SYGVKD in the germline V gene. J was trimmed by 2 bases and V by 3 bases; bases with no gene match: 7. CDR3 DNA sequence: TGTGCCATCAGTGAAGGGAAGCGGGGGAACACAGATACGCAGTATTTT. Translation: CAISEGKRGNTDTQYF.

The gene calls are TRBV5-4 and TRBJ1-3; D is perhaps TRBD1 (6 bases). The ends were cut back, 4 bases at V and 2 bases at J, with 13 bases in the middle. CDR1 and CDR2 from the germline V gene are SGHNT and YYREEE (reference sequence). This CDR3 region has 15 residues. CDR3 loop: CASSLGGPTGNTIYF. CDR3 DNA: TGTGCCAGCAGCCTAGGGGGACCCACTGGAAACACCATATATTTT.

The table lists this clone with a few counts. The V call is TRBV30, the J call TRBJ1-6; perhaps TRBD1 as D (5 bases). CDR3 length: 15 amino acids. V lost 4 bases and J 10 bases, leaving 20 bases between the germline ends. Per germline, CDR1 GTSNPN and CDR2 SVGIG (reference sequence). CDR3 region: CAWTRERGPGSPLHF. In nucleotides, the CDR3 is TGTGCCTGGACCCGAGAAAGGGGCCCCGGATCACCCCTCCACTTT.

The chain carries TRBV19 and TRBJ2-5; 7 positions match TRBD2. The CDR3 covers 14 residues. The germline V gene has CDR1 LNHDA and CDR2 SQIVND (reference sequence). Germline trimming cut 7 bases from V and 0 bases from J; bases unmatched to any gene: 5. In DNA, the CDR3 is TGTGCCAGTATTGGGAGGGAGTACCAAGAGACCCAGTACTTC. Protein sequence: CASIGREYQETQYF. The whole variable domain, filled in from reference TRBV19 and TRBJ2-5, reads DGGITQSPKYLFRKEGQNVTLSCEQNLNHDAMYWYRQDPGQGLRLIYYSQIVNDFQKGDIAEGYSVSREKKESFPLTVTSAQKNPTAFYLCASIGREYQETQYFGPGTRLLVL.

This clone was seen at least ten times. V usage is TRBV7-2 and J usage is TRBJ2-7, with TRBD2 as a possible D gene (6 bases). The germline V gene encodes CDR1 SGHTA and CDR2 FQGNSA. The CDR3 runs 13 residues. V was cut by 3 bases and J by 6 bases, with 12 bases left in between. The CDR3 sequence is CASSLGGASEQYF. The CDR3, as DNA: TGTGCCAGCAGCTTGGGGGGTGCTAGCGAGCAGTACTTC.

The rearrangement joins TRBV18 to TRBJ2-6; D unclear. The CDR3 contains 14 residues. Germline V gene sequence: CDR1 KGHSH, CDR2 LQKENI. V shed 7 bases and J shed 4 bases, with 11 bases lying between them. CDR3 nucleotide sequence: TGTGCCAGCTTTAGAAGTGGGGGGGCCAACGTCCTGACTTTC. Its translation is CASFRSGGANVLTF.

The chain uses TRBV30 and TRBJ1-2, with 8 bases matching TRBD1. The CDR3 consists of 13 residues. The V gene's germline CDR1 is GTSNPN and CDR2 SVGIG (reference sequence). Trimming at V came to 3 bases and at J to 7 bases, leaving 7 bases not matched to a gene. CDR3 coding DNA: TGTGCCTGGAGCGAGCAGACAGGGGCTGGCTACACCTTC. It translates to CAWSEQTGAGYTF.